This TCR beta chain appears in the sequencing data of a study of T cell responses to AZD1222 COVID-19 vaccine. TCRdb keeps only in-frame clones here, not all; method: immunoSEQ multiplex PCR. Of 150,000 to 200,000 clones detected, 87% appear once; the ten largest clones hold 0.95% to 1.1%. This CDR3 has 17 residues. The trim removed 1 base at V and 1 base at J, leaving 1 base unmatched. Germline V gene data show CDR1 as SNHLY and CDR2 as FYNNEI. Recipients boosted at about 4 weeks or about 12 weeks are pooled. Broader study findings: White British donors predominated, females outnumbered males, and clonal diversity was possibly underestimated. After the peak T cell response, and only then, were repertoires sampled.

Details on this clone: Its antigen is unidentified.

The material was peripheral blood, obtained 28 days after the second AZD1222 dose. The TCR originated in an adult who received the AZD1222 COVID-19 vaccine. This sequence joins TRBV2 and TRBJ2-5, with TRBD2 matching over 15 bases. The CDR3 protein is CASSEGGLAGGQETQYF. CDR3 in DNA: TGTGCCAGCAGTGAAGGGGGACTAGCGGGGGGCCAAGAGACCCAGTACTTC.